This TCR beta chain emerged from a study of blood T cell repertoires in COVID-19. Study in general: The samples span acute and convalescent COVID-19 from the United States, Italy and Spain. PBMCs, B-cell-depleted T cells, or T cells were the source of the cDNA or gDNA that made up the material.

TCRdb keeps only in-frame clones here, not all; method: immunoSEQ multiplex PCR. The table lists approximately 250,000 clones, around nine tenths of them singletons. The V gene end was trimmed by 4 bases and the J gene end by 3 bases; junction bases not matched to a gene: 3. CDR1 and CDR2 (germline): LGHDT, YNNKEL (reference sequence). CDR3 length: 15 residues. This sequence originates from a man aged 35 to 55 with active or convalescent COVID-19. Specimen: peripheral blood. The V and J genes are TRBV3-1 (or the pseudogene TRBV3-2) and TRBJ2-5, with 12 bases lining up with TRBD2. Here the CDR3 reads CASSPGLAGKETQYF. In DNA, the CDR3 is TGTGCCAGCAGCCCCGGACTAGCGGGGAAAGAGACCCAGTACTTC.